This TCR beta chain was retrieved from a study of breast tumors, draining lymph nodes, adjacent tissues. The CDR3 runs to 14 residues. Germline lookup yields CDR1 DFQATT and CDR2 SNEGSKA (reference sequence). Unmatched junction bases numbered 10, after V lost 6 bases and J lost 8 bases. Axillary draining lymph nodes of breast cancer patients supplied the node samples. One entry per CDR3 protein, called by TCRdb with MiXCR from the multiplex PCR reads. The sample shows over 150,000 distinct CDR3 sequences, approximately 30% of them seen only once. Broader study findings: Tumor and nontumor repertoires were significantly more similar in luminal-like than in basal-like breast cancer. Tumors had less TCR diversity than lymph nodes, more than nontumor tissue. Tumor T cell lymph node origin was a supported hypothesis, not proven.

This clonotype came up many times. Its matching antigen is unknown. This TCR came from a female donor with breast cancer. Some clones in this sample may be carry-over from other donors' samples. The sequencing sample was made of axillary lymph node tissue. The rearrangement joins TRBV20-1 to TRBJ1-4; 9 bases line up with TRBD1. The chain's CDR3 is CSAGEYRGQEKLFF. CDR3 nucleotides: TGCAGTGCCGGAGAGTACAGGGGGCAGGAAAAACTGTTTTTT.